The 20 T cell receptor beta chains below come from one sample, sequenced in a study of identical twins. In TCRdb, the 5' RACE reads were re-called with MiXCR into one record per CDR3 protein. There are 450,000 or so distinct CDR3 sequences in the sample; less than 25% occur only once, and around 3% lies in the top ten. These data are also associated with another study on T cells expressing NK-cell markers.

Sequencing was performed on CD4+ T cells sorted from blood. The receptors come from a woman younger than 35 in good health.

This clonotype occurred a few times. The chain has TRBV7-3 and TRBJ2-3; D is perhaps TRBD1 or TRBD2 (6 bases each). V lost 5 bases, J lost 5 bases, and 14 bases lay in between. This CDR3 is built from 14 residues. Germline CDR1 reads SGHTA; CDR2 reads FQGTGA. The CDR3 sequence: CASSMGGFGDTQYF. The CDR3 nucleotides read TGTGCCAGCAGCATGGGGGGCTTCGGAGATACGCAGTATTTT.

This clonotype was recorded a few times. The chain uses TRBV10-1 and TRBJ2-1; D call uncertain. Deletions cut 6 bases from V and 7 bases from J, with 7 bases between. Germline V gene data show CDR1 as WNHNN and CDR2 as SYGVQD (reference sequence). CDR3 length equals 11 residues. The CDR3 here is CASRPWNEQFF. DNA for the CDR3: TGCGCCAGCAGACCTTGGAATGAGCAGTTCTTC.

This clonotype occurred a few times. The chain carries TRBV29-1 and TRBJ2-5, with TRBD1 as a possible D gene (6 bases). Germline CDR1 reads SQVTM; CDR2 reads ANQGSEA. The CDR3 spans 13 residues. The V and J ends lost 6 bases and 4 bases respectively, with 15 bases between them. CDR3 in amino acids: CSVANRVRETQYF. The CDR3 DNA sequence: TGCAGCGTCGCAAACAGGGTACGAGAGACCCAGTACTTC.

This clonotype was observed a few times. The V call is TRBV20-1, the J call TRBJ2-3; the D is unclear. Germline-derived CDR1 and CDR2 are DFQATT and SNEGSKA (reference sequence). The CDR3 sequence is 10 residues long. The V gene lost 5 bases and the J gene lost 2 bases, with 2 bases spanning the gap. CDR3 sequence (DNA): TGCAGTGCTCCCACAGATACGCAGTATTTT. This codes for CSAPTDTQYF.

The chain combines TRBV5-1 with TRBJ2-7; 10 bases are a match to TRBD2. The CDR3 contains 17 residues. The V gene end was trimmed by 1 base and the J gene end by 3 bases; junction bases not matched to a gene: 10. Germline values: CDR1 SGHRS, CDR2 YFSETQ. Written as DNA, the CDR3 is TGCGCCAGCAGCTTGACCCCCTCAGCGGGAGGGGTCTACGAGCAGTACTTC. As protein: CASSLTPSAGGVYEQYF.

DNA of the CDR3: TGTGCCAGCAGCTTAGGCGGGAGACAACAAACTGAGCAGTTCTTC. Its protein product is CASSLGGRQQTEQFF. The genes are TRBV11-3 and TRBJ2-1; 7 bases are shared with TRBD2. This CDR3 spans 15 amino acids. The V and J ends lost 1 base and 9 bases, in that order; junction bases with no gene match: 9. CDR1 is SGHNT and CDR2 is YENEEA in the germline V gene.

This clonotype has a single count. V is TRBV20-1 and J is TRBJ2-4; D call uncertain. CDR1 is DFQATT and CDR2 is SNEGSKA in the germline V gene (reference sequence). The CDR3 length is 14 residues. Trimming cost V 4 bases and J 4 bases, with 14 bases left between them. The CDR3 DNA is TGCAGTGCTAAAAGGACCGACATAAAAAACATTCAGTACTTC. As protein: CSAKRTDIKNIQYF.

This clonotype showed up just a few times. V gene TRBV6-2 or TRBV6-3 combines with J gene TRBJ2-1, with unresolved D. V was trimmed by 2 bases and J by 7 bases, leaving 9 bases between them. The germline gives CDR1 MNHEY, CDR2 SVGEGT. The CDR3 has 13 residues. CDR3 protein: CASSYELLNEQFF. Here the CDR3 DNA reads TGTGCCAGCAGTTACGAGTTGCTGAATGAGCAGTTCTTC.

The table lists this clonotype with a few counts. V gene TRBV3-1 combines with J gene TRBJ2-2; no clear D. Between the trimmed V and J ends, which lost 2 bases and 0 bases, there was a span of 13 bases. CDR1 and CDR2 from the germline V gene are LGHDT and YNNKEL (reference sequence). This CDR3 has 17 amino acids. The CDR3 coding sequence is TGTGCCAGCAGCCAAAAGAAAGTTCGGACGAACACCGGGGAGCTGTTTTTT. Amino acid sequence: CASSQKKVRTNTGELFF.

There are a few counts of this clonotype. V gene TRBV12-3 or TRBV12-4 combines with J gene TRBJ2-7; 10 nucleotides align to TRBD1. V trimming: 6 bases; J trimming: 2 bases; junction bases outside the gene matches: 7. There are 15 residues in the CDR3. The CDR3 reads CASSLRDRGTYEQYF. As DNA, the CDR3 is TGTGCCAGCAGCCTCCGGGACAGGGGTACCTACGAGCAGTACTTC.

This rearrangement joins TRBV5-6 to TRBJ2-7; TRBD1 aligns across 7 bases. The germline V gene encodes CDR1 SGHDT and CDR2 YYEEEE. J was trimmed by 3 bases and V by 4 bases; bases with no gene match: 4. The CDR3 runs 13 residues. The CDR3 region has the DNA TGTGCCAGCAGCGCGAGACAGGGCTACGAGCAGTACTTC. As protein: CASSARQGYEQYF.

Concerning this clonotype itself: At one end the junction does not follow the germline gene, possibly because of a read error. The V gene is TRBV9, the J gene TRBJ2-1; the match to TRBD2 covers 9 bases. CDR1 SGDLS and CDR2 YYNGEE come from the germline V gene. The CDR3 consists of 16 residues. Here the CDR3 DNA reads TGTGCCAGCAGCGTAACCGGGACTAGCCCCTATAATGAGCAGTTCTTC. Its protein is CASSVTGTSPYNEQFF. Looking up the rest from reference TRBV9 and TRBJ2-1 gives the full variable domain: DSGVTQTPKHLITATGQRVTLRCSPRSGDLSVYWYQQSLDQGLQFLIQYYNGEERAKGNILERFSAQQFPDLHSELNLSSLELGDSALYFCASSVTGTSPYNEQFFGPGTRLTVL.

V gene TRBV7-6 combines with J gene TRBJ2-7; 9 bases line up with TRBD1. The ends lost 2 bases at V and 2 bases at J; junction bases unmatched: 4. The germline gives CDR1 SGHVS, CDR2 FNYEAQ. The CDR3 contains 15 residues. CDR3 amino acids: CASSLPGQGPYEQYF. The CDR3, as DNA: TGTGCCAGCAGCTTACCGGGACAGGGTCCCTACGAGCAGTACTTC.

J is TRBJ2-2 and V is TRBV5-1, with 8 bases that match TRBD1. The junction had 9 bases not matched to a gene; V was cut back by 0 bases and J by 5 bases. Germline V gives CDR1 SGHRS, CDR2 YFSETQ. The CDR3 extends over 17 amino acids. The CDR3 spells CASSLGPQGAGTGELFF. DNA of the CDR3: TGCGCCAGCAGCTTGGGTCCCCAGGGGGCAGGAACCGGGGAGCTGTTTTTT.

This clonotype was seen more than once but under ten times. The DNA of the CDR3 is TGCAGCGTGGGGACCGGCGGGTTTTGGGAGACCCAGTACTTC. It specifies CSVGTGGFWETQYF. This chain uses TRBV29-1 with TRBJ2-5; TRBD1 or TRBD2 may be the D gene (5 bases each). Germline assignment: CDR1 SQVTM and CDR2 ANQGSEA. V lost 6 bases, J lost 5 bases, and 19 bases lay in between. This CDR3 has 14 residues.

The chain recombines TRBV3-1 with TRBJ1-4; weak D call: TRBD1 (5 bases). The CDR3 consists of 12 residues. Deletions cut 10 bases from V and 6 bases from J, with 12 bases between. Germline V lookup: CDR1 LGHDT, CDR2 YNNKEL (reference sequence). The CDR3 nucleotides are TGTGCCACCGGGGGGTGGGATGAAAAACTGTTTTTT. Residues: CATGGWDEKLFF.

The chain has TRBV12-3 or TRBV12-4 and TRBJ2-5; D gene unclear. The CDR3 is made up of 13 amino acids. The V end was cut by 5 bases, the J end by 4 bases, with 11 bases between. The CDR3 loop reads CASSAWDLETQYF. CDR3 DNA sequence: TGTGCCAGCAGTGCCTGGGATCTAGAGACCCAGTACTTC.

The V and J genes are TRBV20-1 and TRBJ2-5; 7 bases map to TRBD2. CDR3 size: 12 residues. Germline assignment: CDR1 DFQATT and CDR2 SNEGSKA (reference sequence). The CDR3 DNA sequence: TGCAGCTTACGGACTAGCCAAGAGACCCAGTACTTC. It is translated as CSLRTSQETQYF.

This clonotype occurred a few times. The chain has TRBV5-1 and TRBJ2-2; TRBD1 might be the D (6 bases). The CDR3 is 16 residues long. Trimming removed 0 bases from V and 0 bases from J, with 9 bases in between. CDR1 and CDR2 (germline): SGHRS, YFSETQ. CDR3 nucleotide sequence: TGCGCCAGCAGCTTGGCCACAGGGACGAACACCGGGGAGCTGTTTTTT. This gives the protein CASSLATGTNTGELFF.

J is TRBJ2-1 and V is TRBV12-3 or TRBV12-4; 8 bases fit TRBD1. This CDR3 is 14 amino acids long. The junction had 13 bases not matched to a gene; V was cut back by 2 bases and J by 16 bases. The CDR3 DNA sequence: TGTGCCAGCAGTTTAAAGTCGCTCTCGACAGGGGTATTCTTC. Its protein is CASSLKSLSTGVFF.